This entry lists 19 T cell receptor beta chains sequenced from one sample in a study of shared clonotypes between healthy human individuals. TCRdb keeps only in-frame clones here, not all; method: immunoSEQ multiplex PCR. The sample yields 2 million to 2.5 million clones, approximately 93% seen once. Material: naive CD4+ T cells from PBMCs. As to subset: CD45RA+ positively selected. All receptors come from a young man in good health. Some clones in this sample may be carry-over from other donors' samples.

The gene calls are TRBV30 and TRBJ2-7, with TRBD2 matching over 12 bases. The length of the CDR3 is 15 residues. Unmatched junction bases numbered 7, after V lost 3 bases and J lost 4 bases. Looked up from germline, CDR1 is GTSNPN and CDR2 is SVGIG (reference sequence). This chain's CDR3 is CAWSRLAGDAYEQYF. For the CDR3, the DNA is TGTGCCTGGAGCAGACTAGCGGGAGATGCATACGAGCAGTACTTC.

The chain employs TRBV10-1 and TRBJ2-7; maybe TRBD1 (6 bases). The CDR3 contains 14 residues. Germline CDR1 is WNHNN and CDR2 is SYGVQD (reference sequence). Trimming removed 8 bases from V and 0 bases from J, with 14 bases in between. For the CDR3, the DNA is TGCGCCAGCCAAGAAGGGGGACCCTCCTACGAGCAGTACTTC. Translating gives CASQEGGPSYEQYF.

This CDR3 reads CASSPGTSGVLAGEQFF. The CDR3 region has the DNA TGTGCCAGCTCACCCGGGACTAGCGGGGTATTAGCCGGTGAGCAGTTCTTC. V usage is TRBV18 and J usage is TRBJ2-1; 13 bases align to TRBD2. The germline CDR1 and CDR2 sequences are KGHSH and LQKENI. Trimming took 3 bases from V and 9 from J; bases not matched to a gene: 11. CDR3 size: 17 residues. Filled out from reference TRBV18 and TRBJ2-1, the complete variable domain reads NAGVMQNPRHLVRRRGQEARLRCSPMKGHSHVYWYRQLPEEGLKFMVYLQKENIIDESGMPKERFSAEFPKEGPSILRIQQVVRGDSAAYFCASSPGTSGVLAGEQFFGPGTRLTVL.

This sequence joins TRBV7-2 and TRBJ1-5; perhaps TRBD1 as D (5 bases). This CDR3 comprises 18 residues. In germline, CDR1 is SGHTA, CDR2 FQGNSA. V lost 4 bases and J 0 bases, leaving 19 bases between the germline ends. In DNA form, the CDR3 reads TGTGCCAGCAGCTCCCGTCCCTGGACATCTTATAGCAATCAGCCCCAGCATTTT. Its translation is CASSSRPWTSYSNQPQHF.

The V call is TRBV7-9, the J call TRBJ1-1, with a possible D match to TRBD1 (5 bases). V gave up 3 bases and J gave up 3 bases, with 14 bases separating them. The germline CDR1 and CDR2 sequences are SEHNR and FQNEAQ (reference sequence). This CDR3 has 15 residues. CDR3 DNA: TGTGCCAGCAGCTTCGTGAGGGGTGGGGACACTGAAGCTTTCTTT. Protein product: CASSFVRGGDTEAFF.

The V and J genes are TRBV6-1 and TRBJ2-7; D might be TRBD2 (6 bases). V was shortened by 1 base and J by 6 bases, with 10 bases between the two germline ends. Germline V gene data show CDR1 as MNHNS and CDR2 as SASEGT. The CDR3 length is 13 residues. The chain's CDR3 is CASSEGRRGEQYF. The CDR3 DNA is TGTGCCAGCAGTGAAGGGAGGAGGGGCGAGCAGTACTTC.

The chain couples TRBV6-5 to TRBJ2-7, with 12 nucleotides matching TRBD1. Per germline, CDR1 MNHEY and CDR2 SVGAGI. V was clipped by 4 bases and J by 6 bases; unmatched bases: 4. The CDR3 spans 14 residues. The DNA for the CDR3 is TGTGCCAGCAGTTGGGACAGGGGGCAGAGCGAGCAGTACTTC. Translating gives CASSWDRGQSEQYF.

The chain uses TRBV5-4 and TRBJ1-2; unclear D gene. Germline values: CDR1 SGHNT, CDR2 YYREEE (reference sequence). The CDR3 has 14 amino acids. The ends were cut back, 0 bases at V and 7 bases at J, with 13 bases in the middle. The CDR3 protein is CASSLVGRPGGYTF. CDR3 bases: TGTGCCAGCAGCTTGGTAGGGCGGCCCGGTGGCTACACCTTC. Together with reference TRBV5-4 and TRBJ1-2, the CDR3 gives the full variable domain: ETGVTQSPTHLIKTRGQQVTLRCSSQSGHNTVSWYQQALGQGPQFIFQYYREEENGRGNFPPRFSGLQFPNYSSELNVNALELDDSALYLCASSLVGRPGGYTFGSGTRLTVV.

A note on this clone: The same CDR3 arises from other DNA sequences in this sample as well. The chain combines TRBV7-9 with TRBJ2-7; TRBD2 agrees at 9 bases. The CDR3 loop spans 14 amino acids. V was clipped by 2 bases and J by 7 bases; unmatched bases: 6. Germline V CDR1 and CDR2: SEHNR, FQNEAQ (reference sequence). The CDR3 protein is CASSLLAGVSEQYF. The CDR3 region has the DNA TGTGCCAGCAGCTTATTAGCGGGAGTAAGTGAGCAGTACTTC.

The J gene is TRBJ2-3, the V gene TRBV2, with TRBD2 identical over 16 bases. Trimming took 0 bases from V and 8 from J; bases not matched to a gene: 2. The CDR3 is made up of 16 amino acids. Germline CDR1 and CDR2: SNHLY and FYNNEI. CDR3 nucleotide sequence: TGTGCCAGCAGTGAAGCGGGACTAGCGGGGGGGATTACGCAGTATTTT. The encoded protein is CASSEAGLAGGITQYF.

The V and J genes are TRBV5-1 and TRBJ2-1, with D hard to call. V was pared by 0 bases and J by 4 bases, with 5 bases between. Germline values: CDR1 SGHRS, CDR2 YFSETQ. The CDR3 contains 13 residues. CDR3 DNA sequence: TGCGCCAGCAGCTTGGTTAGGTACAATGAGCAGTTCTTC. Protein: CASSLVRYNEQFF.

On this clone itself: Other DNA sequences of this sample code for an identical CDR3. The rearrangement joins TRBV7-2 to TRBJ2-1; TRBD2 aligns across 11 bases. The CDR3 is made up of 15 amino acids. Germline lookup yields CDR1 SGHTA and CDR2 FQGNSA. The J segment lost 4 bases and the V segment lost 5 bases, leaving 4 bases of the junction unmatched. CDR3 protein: CASSLGTSGYNEQFF. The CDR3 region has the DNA TGTGCCAGCAGCCTCGGGACTAGCGGATACAATGAGCAGTTCTTC.

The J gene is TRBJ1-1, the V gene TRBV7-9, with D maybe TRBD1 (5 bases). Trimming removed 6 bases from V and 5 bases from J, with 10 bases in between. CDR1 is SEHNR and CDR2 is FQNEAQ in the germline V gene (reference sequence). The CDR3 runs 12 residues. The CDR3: CASRPSGTEAFF. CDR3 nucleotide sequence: TGTGCCAGCAGACCATCAGGGACTGAAGCTTTCTTT.

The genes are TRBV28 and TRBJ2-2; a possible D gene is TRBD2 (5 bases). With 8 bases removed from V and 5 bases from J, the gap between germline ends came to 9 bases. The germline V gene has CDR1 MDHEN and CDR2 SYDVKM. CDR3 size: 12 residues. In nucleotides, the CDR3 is TGTGCCAGCCGAACGGGAACCGGGGAGCTGTTTTTT. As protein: CASRTGTGELFF.

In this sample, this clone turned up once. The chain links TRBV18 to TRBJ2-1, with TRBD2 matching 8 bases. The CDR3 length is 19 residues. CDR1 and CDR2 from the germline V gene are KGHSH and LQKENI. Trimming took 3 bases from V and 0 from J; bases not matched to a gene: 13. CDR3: CASSPFPTSGGSSYNEQFF. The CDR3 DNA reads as TGTGCCAGCTCACCGTTCCCCACTAGCGGAGGCAGCTCCTACAATGAGCAGTTCTTC.

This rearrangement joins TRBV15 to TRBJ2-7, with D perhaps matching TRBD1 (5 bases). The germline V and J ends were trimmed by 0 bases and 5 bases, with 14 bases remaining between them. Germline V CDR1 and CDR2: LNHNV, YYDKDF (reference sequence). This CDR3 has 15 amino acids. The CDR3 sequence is CATSRDGSGLDEQYF. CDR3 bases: TGTGCCACCAGCAGAGATGGGTCAGGGCTGGACGAGCAGTACTTC.

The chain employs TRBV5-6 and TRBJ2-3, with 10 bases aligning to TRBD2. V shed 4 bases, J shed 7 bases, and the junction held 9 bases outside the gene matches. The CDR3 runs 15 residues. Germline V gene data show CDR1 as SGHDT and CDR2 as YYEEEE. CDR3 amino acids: CASSEGAGGPHTQYF. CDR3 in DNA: TGTGCCAGCAGCGAGGGAGCGGGAGGGCCCCATACGCAGTATTTT.

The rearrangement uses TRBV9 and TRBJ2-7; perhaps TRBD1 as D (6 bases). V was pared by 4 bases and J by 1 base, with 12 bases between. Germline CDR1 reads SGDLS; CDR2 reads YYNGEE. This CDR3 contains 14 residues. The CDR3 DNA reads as TGTGCCAGCAGCCCAGGACAGAGATCCTACGAGCAGTACTTC. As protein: CASSPGQRSYEQYF.

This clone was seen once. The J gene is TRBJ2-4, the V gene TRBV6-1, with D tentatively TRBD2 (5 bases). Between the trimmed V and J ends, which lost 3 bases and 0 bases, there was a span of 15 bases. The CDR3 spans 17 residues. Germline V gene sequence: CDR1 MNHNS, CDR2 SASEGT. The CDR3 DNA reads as TGTGCCAGCAGTGAGGGAGTTACCAGAATAGCCAAAAACATTCAGTACTTC. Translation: CASSEGVTRIAKNIQYF.